These 8 T cell receptor beta chains were all obtained from the same sample, sequenced in a study of blood T cell repertoires in COVID-19. Sequencing was performed with immunoSEQ multiplex PCR; in TCRdb, only in-frame clones are kept and a portion is missing. Among almost 95,000 clones listed, around 82% were seen once. Sequencing used peripheral blood. These TCRs come from a man aged 60 to 75 with acute or convalescent COVID-19.

This clone was recorded once. The V and J genes are TRBV30 and TRBJ1-2; a weak D match, TRBD1 (6 bases). Germline values: CDR1 GTSNPN, CDR2 SVGIG (reference sequence). Trimming removed 4 bases from V and 1 base from J, with 7 bases in between. The CDR3 runs 12 residues. This chain's CDR3 is CAWTQGNYGYTF. CDR3 coding DNA: TGTGCCTGGACACAGGGTAACTATGGCTACACCTTC.

CDR3 nucleotide sequence: TGTGCTAGTGGTTTGGATAGGACAGGGCCAAGAGCAGATACGCAGTATTTT. Translated, it gives CASGLDRTGPRADTQYF. V usage is TRBV12-5 and J usage is TRBJ2-3; 8 bases agree with TRBD1. CDR3 length: 17 amino acids. CDR1 and CDR2 from the germline V gene are LGHNT and FRNRAP. The junction had 10 bases not matched to a gene; V was cut back by 1 base and J by 4 bases.

This sequence joins TRBV6-2 or TRBV6-3 and TRBJ1-1, with D tentatively TRBD1 (5 bases). V lost 2 bases and J lost 5, with 15 bases in between. Germline-derived CDR1 and CDR2 are MNHEY and SVGEGT. CDR3 length equals 15 residues. In DNA, the CDR3 is TGTGCCAGCAGTTACGATCCGGACACCTTAACTGAAGCTTTCTTT. It yields the protein CASSYDPDTLTEAFF.

The genes are TRBV7-2 and TRBJ2-6; 8 nucleotides agree with TRBD1. The germline V gene encodes CDR1 SGHTA and CDR2 FQGNSA. This CDR3 region has 18 residues. J was trimmed by 0 bases and V by 3 bases; bases with no gene match: 7. For the CDR3, the DNA is TGTGCCAGCAGCTTGACCGGGACAGGAGACTCTGGGGCCAACGTCCTGACTTTC. Protein: CASSLTGTGDSGANVLTF.

The J gene is TRBJ1-1, the V gene TRBV29-1; 7 nucleotides agree with TRBD1. J lost 0 bases, V lost 1 base, and 11 bases had no gene match. Germline-derived CDR1 and CDR2 are SQVTM and ANQGSEA. The CDR3 sequence is 17 residues long. CDR3 sequence reads: CSVEALGQSRMNTEAFF. CDR3 DNA sequence: TGCAGCGTTGAAGCCTTGGGACAGTCCCGTATGAACACTGAAGCTTTCTTT.

This chain connects TRBV3-1 (or the pseudogene TRBV3-2) to TRBJ1-2; maybe TRBD1 (5 bases). This CDR3 comprises 14 residues. CDR1 LGHDT and CDR2 YNNKEL come from the germline V gene (reference sequence). V lost 0 bases to trimming and J lost 2 bases, with 7 bases between them. The CDR3 loop is CASSQDKGNYGYTF. The CDR3 DNA reads TGTGCCAGCAGCCAAGATAAGGGGAACTATGGCTACACCTTC.

The chain couples TRBV18 to TRBJ1-2; D may be TRBD1 (6 bases). The V end was cut by 0 bases, the J end by 4 bases, with 15 bases between. The germline CDR1 and CDR2 sequences are KGHSH and LQKENI. The CDR3 has 16 amino acids. The CDR3 nucleotides read TGTGCCAGCTCACCACCGAATTCAGGGGATTTCTATGGCTACACCTTC. Translated, it gives CASSPPNSGDFYGYTF.

The chain couples TRBV7-2 to TRBJ2-3; a possible D gene is TRBD2 (6 bases). The V and J ends lost 5 bases and 6 bases respectively, with 12 bases between them. The germline gives CDR1 SGHTA, CDR2 FQGNSA. The CDR3 has 13 amino acids. The CDR3 bases are TGTGCCAGCAGCCCCCTAGCGAGGGATACGCAGTATTTT. Its translation is CASSPLARDTQYF.